The following is a T cell receptor (beta chain) sequence with its context. Its target is not known. The data were obtained in a study of shared clonotypes between healthy human individuals. About the study: Participating donors consisted of a couple of women and a few men aged 18 to 49.

Using approximately 200 ng DNA, some 30,000 T cell genomes, the sorted-subset replicate PCRs were run. TCRdb's copy holds only in-frame clones and misses some; the assay was immunoSEQ multiplex PCR. The sample includes hundreds of thousands of clones, 95% to 96% of them seen just once. Terminally differentiated effector memory CD45RA+ cells were excluded from the naive CD8 cells, which were CD45RO-negative and positively selected for CCR7. The study drew its donors from healthy HIV-negative adults without recent acute infections or vaccinations. This CDR3 is 15 amino acids long. Germline CDR1 LGHNT, CDR2 FRNRAP. Study-level results: Few donors limited the genetic and exposure-history diversity represented.

This sequence joins TRBV12-5 and TRBJ2-5; D remains unclear. The end of the DNA fits TRBJ2-7 better, so the J call may be wrong. The clonotype was recovered from a woman in her 30s in good health. The specimen was naive CD8+ T cells sorted from blood. CDR3 bases: TGTGCTAGTGGTTCCCCCACGGCCCTAACCTACGAGCAGTACTTC. Residues: CASGSPTALTYEQYF.